Below, 20 T cell receptor beta chains from the same sample are listed, as sequenced in a study of blood T cell repertoires in COVID-19. The protocol was immunoSEQ multiplex PCR, while the TCRdb copy is restricted to in-frame clones and leaves out a portion. Altogether roughly 290,000 clones are present, approximately 84% being singletons, with the ten largest covering more than 15%. Input material: peripheral blood. The source is a person aged 65 to 79 with COVID-19, enrolled during active disease.

The V call is TRBV7-9, the J call TRBJ2-2; 8 bases map to TRBD2. V lost 8 bases and J lost 6; bases outside the gene matches: 11. Germline CDR1 SEHNR, CDR2 FQNEAQ (reference sequence). The CDR3 sequence is 15 residues long. The CDR3 loop reads CASRMSGGASGELFF. The CDR3 coding sequence is TGTGCCAGCCGAATGTCCGGGGGGGCCTCCGGGGAGCTGTTTTTT.

V is TRBV9 and J is TRBJ2-1; the D gene is possibly TRBD2 (5 bases). Germline loops: CDR1 SGDLS, CDR2 YYNGEE. Trimming left V 0 bases short and J 9 bases short, with 13 bases between. The CDR3 has 14 amino acids. CDR3 sequence: CASSVVGEFGEQFF. The DNA for the CDR3 is TGTGCCAGCAGCGTAGTGGGAGAATTTGGTGAGCAGTTCTTC.

The chain combines TRBV18 with TRBJ1-1; D unclear. Trimming removed 4 bases at V and 0 bases at J, with 9 bases between. The CDR3 has 14 residues. CDR1 is KGHSH, CDR2 LQKENI, per germline. CDR3 coding DNA: TGTGCCAGCTCACTCGGGTACATGAACACTGAAGCTTTCTTT. This encodes CASSLGYMNTEAFF.

The rearrangement links TRBV5-5 to TRBJ2-3, with D possibly matching TRBD1 (5 bases). There are 14 residues in the CDR3. Per the germline V gene, CDR1 is SGHKS and CDR2 is YYEKEE (reference sequence). Trimming took 0 bases from V and 3 from J, leaving 8 bases between them. The CDR3 coding sequence is TGTGCCAGCAGCTTGGGCCCAGGGACAGATACGCAGTATTTT. Residues: CASSLGPGTDTQYF. Combining the CDR3 with reference TRBV5-5 and TRBJ2-3 gives the whole variable domain DAGVTQSPTHLIKTRGQQVTLRCSPISGHKSVSWYQQVLGQGPQFIFQYYEKEERGRGNFPDRFSARQFPNYSSELNVNALLLGDSALYLCASSLGPGTDTQYFGPGTRLTVL.

This clone appeared a single time. The V gene is TRBV19, the J gene TRBJ1-3, with TRBD1 matching 7 bases. The CDR3 consists of 16 residues. Germline V CDR1 and CDR2: LNHDA, SQIVND (reference sequence). J lost 0 bases, V lost 3 bases, and 5 bases had no gene match. The CDR3 protein is CASSISAGGSGNTIYF. CDR3 sequence (DNA): TGTGCCAGTAGTATTTCGGCAGGGGGCTCTGGAAACACCATATATTTT.

This clone was seen a single time. CDR3 DNA: TGTGCCAGCAGCCCCCAGGGACAGGGGAACACTGAAGCTTTCTTT. It translates to CASSPQGQGNTEAFF. The chain links TRBV7-3 to TRBJ1-1; 9 bases map to TRBD1. Germline V gives CDR1 SGHTA, CDR2 FQGTGA. The CDR3 spans 15 residues. Trimming cost V 5 bases and J 1 base; bases outside gene matches: 5.

As for this clone: Other DNA sequences of this sample code for an identical CDR3. The rearrangement uses TRBV28 and TRBJ1-2; possibly TRBD1 for D (5 bases). Germline CDR1 reads MDHEN; CDR2 reads SYDVKM. The CDR3 length is 13 residues. Trimming left V 6 bases short and J 4 bases short, with 12 bases between. The CDR3 sequence is CASSPTGVYGYTF. The DNA of the CDR3 is TGTGCCAGCAGCCCTACAGGAGTCTATGGCTACACCTTC.

The chain uses TRBV7-9 and TRBJ2-2; D not certain. Trimming shortened V by 0 bases and J by 7 bases, and 9 bases separated the two germline ends. CDR3 size: 14 residues. Per germline, CDR1 SEHNR and CDR2 FQNEAQ (reference sequence). This CDR3 is CASSLAFSVGELFF. CDR3 sequence (DNA): TGTGCCAGCAGCTTAGCTTTTAGTGTCGGGGAGCTGTTTTTT.

This chain joins TRBV6-5 and TRBJ1-3; D remains ambiguous. CDR3 length: 14 amino acids. V lost 8 bases and J 0 bases, leaving 11 bases between the germline ends. Germline CDR1 is MNHEY and CDR2 is SVGAGI. The DNA for the CDR3 is TGTGCCAGCCAGCGACGGGACTCTGGAAACACCATATATTTT. This codes for CASQRRDSGNTIYF.

This clone was counted a single time. The V and J genes are TRBV28 and TRBJ1-2; TRBD1 aligns across 7 bases. Germline V gene sequence: CDR1 MDHEN, CDR2 SYDVKM. CDR3 length equals 15 residues. The ends lost 5 bases at V and 7 bases at J; junction bases unmatched: 13. The CDR3, as DNA: TGTGCCAGCAGTACCGCCGGGACAGCCTTCCTTGGCTACACCTTC. Translated: CASSTAGTAFLGYTF.

The rearrangement links TRBV29-1 to TRBJ2-5; the match to TRBD2 covers 8 bases. The V segment lost 7 bases and the J segment 4 bases; nucleotides outside the gene matches: 8. This CDR3 spans 13 amino acids. The germline gives CDR1 SQVTM, CDR2 ANQGSEA. As DNA, the CDR3 is TGCAGCGACAGCGGGAGCACGGGAGAGACCCAGTACTTC. Translation gives CSDSGSTGETQYF.

This chain links TRBV3-1 (or the pseudogene TRBV3-2) with TRBJ2-5; the D gene is possibly TRBD2 (6 bases). The germline gives CDR1 LGHDT, CDR2 YNNKEL (reference sequence). Trimming took 4 bases from V and 1 from J, leaving 19 bases between them. The CDR3 is made up of 17 amino acids. CDR3: CASSPGWGVVVQETQYF. The CDR3 DNA reads TGTGCCAGCAGCCCGGGGTGGGGGGTAGTGGTCCAAGAGACCCAGTACTTC.

The rearrangement uses TRBV6-2 or TRBV6-3 and TRBJ1-5; TRBD1 aligns across 8 bases. Per the germline V gene, CDR1 is MNHEY and CDR2 is SVGEGT. The V gene end was trimmed by 6 bases and the J gene end by 6 bases; junction bases not matched to a gene: 13. CDR3 size: 16 residues. CDR3 nucleotides: TGTGCCAGCAGCCGATTCTCGGACAGGGTGGGTCAGCCCCAGCATTTT. It translates to CASSRFSDRVGQPQHF.

The chain links TRBV7-2 to TRBJ2-7; 11 bases map to TRBD1. Trimming took 4 bases from V and 4 from J; bases not matched to a gene: 6. Per germline, CDR1 SGHTA and CDR2 FQGNSA. The CDR3 consists of 15 residues. The CDR3 DNA follows: TGTGCCAGCAGCTCCGGACAGGGGGCATTTTACGAGCAGTACTTC. Amino acids: CASSSGQGAFYEQYF.

V gene TRBV7-3 combines with J gene TRBJ1-1; D is unclear. Trimming took 5 bases from V and 0 from J, leaving 7 bases between them. The length of the CDR3 is 13 residues. Per the germline V gene, CDR1 is SGHTA and CDR2 is FQGTGA. Here the CDR3 reads CASSVHMNTEAFF. The CDR3 region has the DNA TGTGCCAGCAGCGTCCACATGAACACTGAAGCTTTCTTT.

This clone turned up a few times. This chain joins TRBV24-1 and TRBJ1-1; no definite D call. The V and J ends lost 3 bases and 0 bases respectively, with 4 bases between them. CDR1 and CDR2 from the germline V gene are KGHDR and SFDVKD. The CDR3 loop spans 13 amino acids. CDR3 in DNA: TGTGCCACCAGTGATCCTATGAACACTGAAGCTTTCTTT. This codes for CATSDPMNTEAFF.

The chain is built from TRBV2 and TRBJ2-2; 7 bases are shared with TRBD1. V trimming: 4 bases; J trimming: 1 base; junction bases outside the gene matches: 6. The germline V gene encodes CDR1 SNHLY and CDR2 FYNNEI. The CDR3 extends over 16 amino acids. The CDR3 here is CASSVLGTVNTGELFF. DNA for the CDR3: TGTGCCAGCAGTGTTCTAGGGACAGTGAACACCGGGGAGCTGTTTTTT.

The chain couples TRBV7-3 to TRBJ2-7; TRBD2 aligns across 8 bases. The CDR3 spans 15 residues. V dropped 2 bases and J dropped 4; count of bases not matched to a gene: 7. Germline V gene lookup returns CDR1 SGHTA and CDR2 FQGTGA. The CDR3 nucleotides read TGTGCCAGCAGCTTAGCGGGGGGCCACCAGTACGAGCAGTACTTC. Residues: CASSLAGGHQYEQYF.

This clone came up a few times. CDR3 amino acids: CASSLRSGIYGYTF. Written as DNA, the CDR3 is TGTGCCAGCAGCTTACGGTCAGGGATATATGGCTACACCTTC. The V call is TRBV7-2, the J call TRBJ1-2; D possibly corresponds to TRBD1 (5 bases). This CDR3 is 14 amino acids long. V dropped 2 bases and J dropped 5 bases, with 12 bases sitting between them. Germline V gives CDR1 SGHTA, CDR2 FQGNSA.

J is TRBJ2-2 and V is TRBV9, with 10 bases that match TRBD2. CDR1 and CDR2 (germline): SGDLS, YYNGEE. The CDR3 contains 18 residues. The V and J ends lost 0 bases and 6 bases, in that order; junction bases with no gene match: 11. The CDR3 nucleotides are TGTGCCAGCAGCGTAGTCAGCGGGGGGGCAACAAACCCCGGGGAGCTGTTTTTT. Translating gives CASSVVSGGATNPGELFF.